Included here is one T cell receptor beta chain sequence, with context. Its target is unknown. Germline loops: CDR1 SGHRS, CDR2 YFSETQ. The CDR3 spans 15 residues. Trimming cost V 0 bases and J 4 bases; bases outside gene matches: 7. These data are taken from a study of shared clonotypes between healthy human individuals. Whole-study findings and limits: It was only blood that was sampled, and tissue repertoires likely differ. Naive subsets tended to show greater estimated richness than memory subsets.

The method was immunoSEQ multiplex PCR; TCRdb's version includes in-frame clones alone and lacks a portion of them. Of approximately 980,000 clones listed, over 75% are singletons. This sequence originates from a man between 18 and 35 years old in good health. Input material: memory CD4+ T cells sorted from blood. Sample subset: CD45RA-negative fraction. The chain links TRBV5-1 to TRBJ2-7, with TRBD1 identical over 7 bases. The CDR3 bases are TGCGCCAGCAGCTTGGGCACAGGGGTCGTTTACGAGCAGTACTTC. Translation: CASSLGTGVVYEQYF.